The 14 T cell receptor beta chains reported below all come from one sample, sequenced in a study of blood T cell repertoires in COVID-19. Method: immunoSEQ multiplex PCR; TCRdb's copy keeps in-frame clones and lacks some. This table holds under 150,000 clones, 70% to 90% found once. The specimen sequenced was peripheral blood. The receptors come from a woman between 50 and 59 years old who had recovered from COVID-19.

CDR3 DNA sequence: TGTGCCAGCAGGGGAGGATCGAACATTCAGTACTTC. Amino acid sequence: CASRGGSNIQYF. This rearrangement joins TRBV7-3 to TRBJ2-4, with D possibly matching TRBD2 (6 bases). This CDR3 region has 12 residues. The V end was cut by 6 bases, the J end by 7 bases, with 10 bases between. Germline assignment: CDR1 SGHTA and CDR2 FQGTGA.

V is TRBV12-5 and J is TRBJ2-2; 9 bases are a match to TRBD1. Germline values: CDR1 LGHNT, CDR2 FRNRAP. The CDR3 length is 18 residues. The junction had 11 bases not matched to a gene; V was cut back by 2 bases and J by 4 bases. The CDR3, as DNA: TGTGCTAGTGGTTTGCCGCCGGGACAGGGATCGGGCACCGGGGAGCTGTTTTTT. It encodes CASGLPPGQGSGTGELFF.

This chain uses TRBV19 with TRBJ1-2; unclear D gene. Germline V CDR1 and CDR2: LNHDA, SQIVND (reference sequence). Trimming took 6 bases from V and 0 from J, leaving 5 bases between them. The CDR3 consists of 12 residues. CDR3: CASRTANYGYTF. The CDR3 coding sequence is TGTGCCAGTAGAACAGCTAACTATGGCTACACCTTC.

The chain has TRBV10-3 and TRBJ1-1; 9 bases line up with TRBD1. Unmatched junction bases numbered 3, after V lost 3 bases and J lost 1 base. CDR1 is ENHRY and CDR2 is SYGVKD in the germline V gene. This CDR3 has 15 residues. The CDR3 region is CAISEGTGTNTEAFF. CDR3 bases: TGTGCCATCAGTGAAGGGACAGGGACGAACACTGAAGCTTTCTTT.

CDR3 in amino acids: CSASPSVRRGSYEQYF. The CDR3 DNA sequence: TGCAGTGCTAGTCCTAGCGTCCGACGGGGGTCCTACGAGCAGTACTTC. The V and J genes are TRBV20-1 and TRBJ2-7; D possibly corresponds to TRBD2 (6 bases). Germline lookup yields CDR1 DFQATT and CDR2 SNEGSKA (reference sequence). Trimming took off 3 bases at V and 1 base at J, with 19 bases between the two ends. This CDR3 region has 16 residues.

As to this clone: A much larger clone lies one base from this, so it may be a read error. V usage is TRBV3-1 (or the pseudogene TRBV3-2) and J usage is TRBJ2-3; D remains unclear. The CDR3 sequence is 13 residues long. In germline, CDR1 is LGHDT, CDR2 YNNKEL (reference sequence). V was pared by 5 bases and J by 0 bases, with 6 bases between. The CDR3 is CASSKPSTDTQYF. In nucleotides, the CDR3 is TGTGCCAGCAGCAAGCCTAGCACAGATACGCAGTATTTT.

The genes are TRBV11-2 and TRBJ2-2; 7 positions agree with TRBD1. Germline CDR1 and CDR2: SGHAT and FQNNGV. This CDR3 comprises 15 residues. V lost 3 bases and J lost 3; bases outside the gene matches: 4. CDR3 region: CASSFFQGDTGELFF. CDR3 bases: TGTGCCAGCAGCTTTTTTCAGGGGGACACCGGGGAGCTGTTTTTT.

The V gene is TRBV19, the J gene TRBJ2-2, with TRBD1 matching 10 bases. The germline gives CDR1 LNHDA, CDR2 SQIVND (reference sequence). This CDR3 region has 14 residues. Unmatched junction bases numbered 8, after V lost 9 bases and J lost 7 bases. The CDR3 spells CASEDRGRFGELFF. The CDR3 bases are TGTGCCAGCGAAGACAGGGGGCGTTTCGGGGAGCTGTTTTTT.

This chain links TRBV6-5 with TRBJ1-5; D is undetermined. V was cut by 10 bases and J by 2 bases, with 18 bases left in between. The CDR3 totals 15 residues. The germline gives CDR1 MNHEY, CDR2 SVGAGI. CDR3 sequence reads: CATRRSLWGNQPQHF. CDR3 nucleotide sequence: TGTGCCACCCGACGGAGCCTGTGGGGCAATCAGCCCCAGCATTTT.

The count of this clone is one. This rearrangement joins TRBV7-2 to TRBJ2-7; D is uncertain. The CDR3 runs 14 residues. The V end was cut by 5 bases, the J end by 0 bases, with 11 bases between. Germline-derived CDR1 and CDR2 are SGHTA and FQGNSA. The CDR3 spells CASSPDTHSYEQYF. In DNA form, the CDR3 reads TGTGCCAGCAGCCCCGACACTCACTCCTACGAGCAGTACTTC.

The CDR3 here is CASSLQGAESEAFF. The CDR3 region has the DNA TGTGCCAGCAGCCTACAGGGGGCTGAATCTGAAGCTTTCTTT. The chain combines TRBV2 with TRBJ1-1, with 9 bases matching TRBD1. The J segment lost 6 bases and the V segment lost 6 bases, leaving 8 bases of the junction unmatched. The CDR3 extends over 14 amino acids. CDR1 and CDR2 (germline): SNHLY, FYNNEI.

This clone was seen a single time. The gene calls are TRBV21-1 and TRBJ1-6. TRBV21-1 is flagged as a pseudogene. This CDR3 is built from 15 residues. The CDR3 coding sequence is TGTGCCAGCAGCAAATCCGACGGGAATCCGTCACCCCTCCACTTT. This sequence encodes CASSKSDGNPSPLHF.

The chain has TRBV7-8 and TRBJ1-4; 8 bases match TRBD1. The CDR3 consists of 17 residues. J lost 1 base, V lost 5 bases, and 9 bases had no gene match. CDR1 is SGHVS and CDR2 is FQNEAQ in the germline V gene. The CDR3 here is CASSPRQGMQTNEKLFF. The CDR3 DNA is TGTGCCAGCAGCCCGAGACAGGGGATGCAAACTAATGAAAAACTGTTTTTT. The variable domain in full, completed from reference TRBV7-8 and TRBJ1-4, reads GAGVSQSPRYKVAKRGQDVALRCDPISGHVSLFWYQQALGQGPEFLTYFQNEAQLDKSGLPSDRFFAERPEGSVSTLKIQRTQQEDSAVYLCASSPRQGMQTNEKLFFGSGTQLSVL.

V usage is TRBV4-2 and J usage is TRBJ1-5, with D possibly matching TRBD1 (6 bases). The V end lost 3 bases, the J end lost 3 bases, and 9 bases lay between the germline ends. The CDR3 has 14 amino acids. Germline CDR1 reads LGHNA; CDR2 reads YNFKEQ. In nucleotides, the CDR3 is TGTGCCAGCAGCCACGACAGGTACAATCAGCCCCAGCATTTT. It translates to CASSHDRYNQPQHF.